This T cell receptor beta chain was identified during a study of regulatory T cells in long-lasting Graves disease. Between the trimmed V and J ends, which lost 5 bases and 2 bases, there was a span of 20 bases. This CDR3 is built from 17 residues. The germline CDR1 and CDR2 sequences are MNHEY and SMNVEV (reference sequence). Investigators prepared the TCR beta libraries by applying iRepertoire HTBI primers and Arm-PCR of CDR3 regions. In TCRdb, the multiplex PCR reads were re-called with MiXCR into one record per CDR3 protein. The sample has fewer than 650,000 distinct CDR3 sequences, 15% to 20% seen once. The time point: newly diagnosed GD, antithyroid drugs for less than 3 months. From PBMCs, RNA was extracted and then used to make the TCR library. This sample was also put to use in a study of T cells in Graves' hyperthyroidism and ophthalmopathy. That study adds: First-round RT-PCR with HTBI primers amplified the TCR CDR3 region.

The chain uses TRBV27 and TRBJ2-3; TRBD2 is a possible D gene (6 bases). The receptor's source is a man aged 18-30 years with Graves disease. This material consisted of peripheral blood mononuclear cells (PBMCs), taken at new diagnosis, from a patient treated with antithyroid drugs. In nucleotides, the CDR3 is TGTGCCAGCAGTGACCCCCGAGGAGGGGCAATCACAGATACGCAGTATTTT. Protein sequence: CASSDPRGGAITDTQYF.